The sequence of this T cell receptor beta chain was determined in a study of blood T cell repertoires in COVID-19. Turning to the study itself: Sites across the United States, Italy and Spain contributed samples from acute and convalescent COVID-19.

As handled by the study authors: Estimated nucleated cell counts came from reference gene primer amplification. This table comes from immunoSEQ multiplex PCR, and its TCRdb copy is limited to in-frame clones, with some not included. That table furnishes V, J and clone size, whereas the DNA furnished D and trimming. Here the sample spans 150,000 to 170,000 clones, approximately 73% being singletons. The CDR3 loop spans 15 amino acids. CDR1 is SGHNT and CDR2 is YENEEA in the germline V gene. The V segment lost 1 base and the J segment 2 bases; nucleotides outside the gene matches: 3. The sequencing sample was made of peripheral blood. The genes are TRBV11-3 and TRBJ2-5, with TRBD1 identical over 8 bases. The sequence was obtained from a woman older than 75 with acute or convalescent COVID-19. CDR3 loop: CASSLGYRGQETQYF. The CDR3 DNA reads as TGTGCCAGCAGCTTAGGATACAGGGGGCAAGAGACCCAGTACTTC.